This T cell receptor (beta chain) was obtained from a study of OX40 agonist ivuxolimab in advanced cancers. Whole-study context: A mean age of roughly 60 years, range 23 to 79, was recorded, and 80% to 90% were male. Anti-PD-1, anti-PD-L1 or anti-CTLA-4 therapy given earlier was allowed, and roughly 38% had some. Study-wide results and limits: CD4+ and CD8+ blood T cells expanded clonally by week 6 at 0.1 to 3.0 mg/kg. In the expanded peripheral T cells, antigen specificity was never determined.

Concerning this clone: Its antigen is undetermined.

Some clones are missing from TCRdb's copy, which holds only in-frame ones; the method was immunoSEQ multiplex PCR. The table has about 98,000 clones, 70% to 90% seen once; the top ten hold about 0.8%. The CDR3 extends over 15 amino acids. CDR1 and CDR2 (germline): SGHVS, FQNEAQ. V lost 7 bases to trimming and J lost 7 bases; unmatched junction nucleotides: 9. This TCR came from an adult with an advanced solid tumor such as melanoma, head and neck, liver or kidney cancer. Sequenced material: CD4+ or CD8+ T cells sorted from blood, taken in a trial of the OX40 agonist ivuxolimab. The rearrangement links TRBV7-8 to TRBJ1-5; 11 nucleotides line up with TRBD1. For the CDR3, the DNA is TGTGCCAGCACCCCTTGGACAGGGGGCGGACAGCCCCAGCATTTT. Amino acids: CASTPWTGGGQPQHF.